The next 29 T cell receptor beta chains were all read from a single sample in a study of cytomegalovirus exposure and HLA in healthy donors. PCR amplification relied on 60 Vbeta primers (plus 13 Jbeta primers). Here immunoSEQ multiplex PCR was the method, and the copy in TCRdb shows in-frame clones only, minus some. This sample has about 76,000 clones, with 65% to 75% found just once. Sequencing was performed on PBMCs. The receptors derive from a woman aged 40 to 50 in good health and CMV-seropositive.

The V and J genes are TRBV9 and TRBJ1-2, with 8 bases aligning to TRBD1. Germline-derived CDR1 and CDR2 are SGDLS and YYNGEE. The CDR3 is made up of 14 amino acids. Unmatched junction bases numbered 3, after V lost 3 bases and J lost 2 bases. This chain's CDR3 is CASSDRGLNYGYTF. CDR3 nucleotides: TGTGCCAGCAGCGACAGGGGGTTGAACTATGGCTACACCTTC.

The gene calls are TRBV7-2 and TRBJ2-3, with 8 bases identical to TRBD2. V trimming: 3 bases; J trimming: 1 base; junction bases outside the gene matches: 3. The CDR3 has 15 residues. Germline values: CDR1 SGHTA, CDR2 FQGNSA. CDR3 amino acids: CASSFLRGGTDTQYF. CDR3 nucleotides: TGTGCCAGCAGCTTTTTGCGGGGGGGCACAGATACGCAGTATTTT.

The chain uses TRBV7-8 and TRBJ2-7; D unresolved. Germline V CDR1 and CDR2: SGHVS, FQNEAQ. V lost 1 base to trimming and J lost 2 bases, with 18 bases between them. The CDR3 is made up of 17 amino acids. The CDR3 nucleotides are TGTGCCAGCAGCTTAGTGGCCCAGGTCAAGTCCCCCTACGAGCAGTACTTC. Translation gives CASSLVAQVKSPYEQYF.

This chain links TRBV29-1 with TRBJ1-2; no firm D call. The germline V and J ends were trimmed by 1 base and 7 bases, with 10 bases remaining between them. This CDR3 comprises 12 residues. Germline V CDR1 and CDR2: SQVTM, ANQGSEA. The CDR3 region is CSVEVWFGGYTF. CDR3 DNA sequence: TGCAGCGTTGAAGTGTGGTTCGGTGGCTACACCTTC.

The gene calls are TRBV7-2 and TRBJ1-2, with D possibly being TRBD1 (6 bases). The CDR3 has 13 amino acids. Germline V lookup: CDR1 SGHTA, CDR2 FQGNSA. V was pared by 1 base and J by 7 bases, with 10 bases between. CDR3 residues: CASSLDRVIGYTF. The CDR3 DNA is TGTGCCAGCAGCTTAGACAGGGTTATTGGCTACACCTTC.

The V and J genes are TRBV6-5 and TRBJ2-7, with D tentatively TRBD2 (6 bases). Germline lookup yields CDR1 MNHEY and CDR2 SVGAGI. The V gene lost 0 bases and the J gene lost 5 bases, with 14 bases spanning the gap. The CDR3 loop spans 15 amino acids. The CDR3 DNA reads as TGTGCCAGCAGTTACTCAAAATTAAAGCGGGACGAGCAGTACTTC. It yields the protein CASSYSKLKRDEQYF.

The J gene is TRBJ1-1, the V gene TRBV5-8; D unresolved. This CDR3 has 14 residues. Deletions cut 6 bases from V and 0 bases from J, with 12 bases between. In germline, CDR1 is SGHTS, CDR2 YDEGEE. The DNA of the CDR3 is TGTGCCAGCAACCGACCGACTATGAACACTGAAGCTTTCTTT. Amino acids: CASNRPTMNTEAFF.

The chain combines TRBV29-1 with TRBJ2-1; the match to TRBD2 covers 8 bases. CDR3 size: 14 residues. V shed 5 bases and J 0 bases; nucleotides not matched to a gene: 3. Germline V gene sequence: CDR1 SQVTM, CDR2 ANQGSEA. The CDR3 sequence: CSVREGSSYNEQFF. Here the CDR3 DNA reads TGCAGCGTTCGGGAGGGCAGCTCCTACAATGAGCAGTTCTTC.

The chain combines TRBV6-6 with TRBJ2-7; 8 bases are shared with TRBD2. Germline-derived CDR1 and CDR2 are MNHNY and SVGAGI (reference sequence). V lost 2 bases to trimming and J lost 3 bases; unmatched junction nucleotides: 6. The CDR3 is 15 residues long. CDR3 sequence reads: CASSYGVAGIYEQYF. CDR3 nucleotide sequence: TGTGCCAGCAGTTACGGAGTAGCGGGGATCTACGAGCAGTACTTC.

The chain is built from TRBV29-1 and TRBJ1-1; perhaps TRBD1 as D (5 bases). Trimming pared 4 bases from V and 0 bases from J, leaving 12 bases between. CDR1 and CDR2 from the germline V gene are SQVTM and ANQGSEA. The CDR3 runs to 14 residues. This CDR3 is CSVGRALLNTEAFF. CDR3 DNA sequence: TGCAGCGTTGGCAGGGCCCTATTGAACACTGAAGCTTTCTTT.

The chain has TRBV7-2 and TRBJ2-2; 9 nucleotides match TRBD2. Germline values: CDR1 SGHTA, CDR2 FQGNSA. V trimming: 2 bases; J trimming: 1 base; junction bases outside the gene matches: 2. This CDR3 is built from 16 residues. The CDR3 DNA is TGTGCCAGCAGCTTAAGCGGGGGGTGGAACACCGGGGAGCTGTTTTTT. As protein: CASSLSGGWNTGELFF.

This clone was recorded only once. V usage is TRBV10-3 and J usage is TRBJ2-5; weak D call: TRBD2 (6 bases). The CDR3 sequence is 17 residues long. V was cut by 0 bases and J by 7 bases, with 21 bases left in between. The germline V gene encodes CDR1 ENHRY and CDR2 SYGVKD. CDR3 region: CAISESRDGTAPRTQYF. CDR3 coding DNA: TGTGCCATCAGTGAGTCGAGGGATGGGACTGCCCCCCGGACCCAGTACTTC.

CDR3 DNA: TGTGCCAGCTCACGCTCGACTAGCGGGGGGGTCGAGACCCAGTACTTC. Translation gives CASSRSTSGGVETQYF. The chain couples TRBV18 to TRBJ2-5; 14 nucleotides agree with TRBD2. The CDR3 loop spans 16 amino acids. Germline loops: CDR1 KGHSH, CDR2 LQKENI. V lost 4 bases, J lost 5 bases, and 6 bases stayed unmatched.

This clone has just a few counts. The chain links TRBV4-3 to TRBJ1-5; D is ambiguous. This CDR3 is 15 amino acids long. The germline gives CDR1 LGHNA, CDR2 YSLEER. V was trimmed by 5 bases and J by 4 bases, leaving 15 bases between them. CDR3 residues: CASSFALGSNQPQHF. CDR3 in DNA: TGCGCCAGCAGCTTTGCCTTAGGGAGTAATCAGCCCCAGCATTTT.

V gene TRBV5-6 combines with J gene TRBJ2-5; D unclear. The CDR3 has 11 residues. The V gene lost 4 bases and the J gene lost 7 bases, with 8 bases spanning the gap. Germline V gene lookup returns CDR1 SGHDT and CDR2 YYEEEE. CDR3 sequence (DNA): TGTGCCAGCAGCCTGGAGCGGACCCAGTACTTC. Its translation: CASSLERTQYF.

The V gene is TRBV29-1, the J gene TRBJ2-3; possible D gene TRBD2, 6 bases. Trimming took 7 bases from V and 4 from J, leaving 15 bases between them. CDR3 length: 13 amino acids. CDR1 is SQVTM and CDR2 is ANQGSEA in the germline V gene. CDR3 sequence (DNA): TGCAGCGCCAGGATTGGGACTCCAGATACGCAGTATTTT. This gives the protein CSARIGTPDTQYF.

The gene calls are TRBV18 and TRBJ1-5; the D is unclear. Trimming removed 3 bases from V and 4 bases from J, with 10 bases in between. The CDR3 is made up of 14 amino acids. From germline, CDR1 is KGHSH and CDR2 LQKENI. The CDR3 bases are TGTGCCAGCTCACCTTCCGAGGGAAATCAGCCCCAGCATTTT. The encoded protein is CASSPSEGNQPQHF.

This clone showed up just once. The genes are TRBV6-5 and TRBJ1-1; 7 nucleotides match TRBD1. Germline lookup yields CDR1 MNHEY and CDR2 SVGAGI. Trimming at V came to 2 bases and at J to 8 bases, leaving 5 bases not matched to a gene. This CDR3 spans 13 amino acids. The DNA for the CDR3 is TGTGCCAGCAGTTACCCCGACAGGGCGGAAGCTTTCTTT. Its translation: CASSYPDRAEAFF.

The chain combines TRBV5-6 with TRBJ1-2, with a weak D call TRBD1 (5 bases). Germline CDR1 is SGHDT and CDR2 is YYEEEE. The CDR3 sequence is 15 residues long. Trimming removed 3 bases at V and 4 bases at J, with 16 bases between. The CDR3 protein is CASSSDTTWGYGYTF. The DNA of the CDR3 is TGTGCCAGCAGCTCGGACACTACTTGGGGCTATGGCTACACCTTC.

The chain carries TRBV15 and TRBJ1-2; 7 positions agree with TRBD1. CDR3 length: 14 residues. J was trimmed by 5 bases and V by 3 bases; bases with no gene match: 6. Germline V gives CDR1 LNHNV, CDR2 YYDKDF (reference sequence). CDR3 DNA: TGTGCCACCAGCAGGAGGGACAGATTTTATGGCTACACCTTC. Protein product: CATSRRDRFYGYTF.

J is TRBJ1-5 and V is TRBV29-1, with 9 bases lining up with TRBD1. Germline V gives CDR1 SQVTM, CDR2 ANQGSEA. The CDR3 totals 13 residues. V was pared by 6 bases and J by 6 bases, with 6 bases of the junction left unmatched. The CDR3 reads CSVTGGLGQPQHF. Here the CDR3 DNA reads TGCAGCGTAACAGGGGGCCTCGGTCAGCCCCAGCATTTT.

This clone was seen a single time. The V gene is TRBV5-1, the J gene TRBJ1-4; D is possibly TRBD1 (5 bases). With 1 base removed from V and 2 bases from J, the gap between germline ends came to 6 bases. The germline gives CDR1 SGHRS, CDR2 YFSETQ. CDR3 length: 14 amino acids. CDR3: CASSLSGTNEKLFF. The DNA for the CDR3 is TGCGCCAGCAGCTTGTCAGGGACTAATGAAAAACTGTTTTTT.

The table lists this clone with a count of one. The chain combines TRBV7-2 with TRBJ2-7; 7 bases are shared with TRBD2. This CDR3 region has 14 residues. Germline V lookup: CDR1 SGHTA, CDR2 FQGNSA. The ends lost 1 base at V and 2 bases at J; junction bases unmatched: 2. CDR3 loop: CASSLERGAYEQYF. The DNA for the CDR3 is TGTGCCAGCAGCTTAGAACGGGGGGCCTACGAGCAGTACTTC.

Here the CDR3 reads CASNSGTAGGYNEKLFF. In DNA form, the CDR3 reads TGTGCCAGCAACTCTGGGACCGCGGGAGGTTATAATGAAAAACTGTTTTTT. The rearrangement joins TRBV28 to TRBJ1-4, with D maybe TRBD1 (5 bases). Germline CDR1 and CDR2: MDHEN and SYDVKM. Trimming took off 7 bases at V and 4 bases at J, with 22 bases between the two ends. The CDR3 spans 17 residues.

The rearrangement links TRBV14 to TRBJ2-5; D gene uncertain. In germline, CDR1 is SGHDN, CDR2 FVKESK. V was trimmed by 0 bases and J by 3 bases, leaving 14 bases between them. The CDR3 covers 16 residues. CDR3 in DNA: TGTGCCAGCAGCCAAGAACCGAGAGCCGTCGAAGAGACCCAGTACTTC. As protein: CASSQEPRAVEETQYF.

The J gene is TRBJ1-2, the V gene TRBV5-8, with 10 nucleotides matching TRBD1. This CDR3 spans 15 amino acids. V lost 3 bases to trimming and J lost 5 bases; unmatched junction nucleotides: 7. Germline V gene data show CDR1 as SGHTS and CDR2 as YDEGEE. CDR3 nucleotide sequence: TGTGCCAGCAGCTCGGGACAGGGGAATTTATATGGCTACACCTTC. Protein: CASSSGQGNLYGYTF.

The chain has TRBV6-4 and TRBJ1-5; no reliable D call. CDR3 length: 18 amino acids. V was pared by 7 bases and J by 1 base, with 23 bases between. Germline loops: CDR1 MRHNA, CDR2 SNTAGT. In DNA, the CDR3 is TGTGCCAGCACCGCCGGGCAGGAGGATTTTCAAAGCAATCAGCCCCAGCATTTT. Translating gives CASTAGQEDFQSNQPQHF.

The chain is built from TRBV29-1 and TRBJ2-7; 7 nucleotides match TRBD1. V trimming: 7 bases; J trimming: 6 bases; junction bases outside the gene matches: 15. The CDR3 has 14 amino acids. In germline, CDR1 is SQVTM, CDR2 ANQGSEA. CDR3 nucleotide sequence: TGCAGCGCCCGCCCCACAGGGGTATCGGGCGAGCAGTACTTC. It translates to CSARPTGVSGEQYF.

The chain uses TRBV19 and TRBJ2-1; 9 bases are a match to TRBD1. This CDR3 region has 16 residues. The ends lost 3 bases at V and 5 bases at J; junction bases unmatched: 8. From germline, CDR1 is LNHDA and CDR2 SQIVND (reference sequence). CDR3 sequence reads: CASSMVGQGEDNEQFF. CDR3 DNA sequence: TGTGCCAGTAGTATGGTGGGACAGGGAGAGGACAATGAGCAGTTCTTC.